This TCR beta chain stems from a study of CD8 T cells in ankylosing spondylitis. General observations from the study: There was a TCR beta motif, made of eight highly homologous variants, that appeared characteristic of ankylosing spondylitis blood. Clones linked with disease were CD8+ and fairly uncommon in the peripheral blood. There was reportedly significant enrichment of clones that were disease-linked in matched ankylosing spondylitis synovial fluid. Before this, some motif variants had been reported in reactive arthritis synovial fluid and blood.

Germline CDR1 SGHDN, CDR2 FVKESK. V gave up 1 base and J gave up 0 bases, with 7 bases separating them. CDR3 length equals 15 residues. Only a few counts were recorded for this clonotype. The antigen is undetermined. Quantitative 5'-RACE was performed with molecular barcodes, and it yielded the TCR beta libraries. TCRdb recomputed calls from the 5' RACE reads with MiXCR, one row per CDR3 protein. Counted here are some 700,000 distinct CDR3 sequences, roughly 20% occurring once; the ten biggest clones make up about 19%. The chain joins TRBV14 to TRBJ2-1; D is undetermined. Sequencing input: blood, either unsorted or a sorted T cell fraction (not recorded which). The source of this sequence is a male donor with ankylosing spondylitis. The CDR3 nucleotides read TGTGCCAGCAGCCAAGTACAGAACTCCTACAATGAGCAGTTCTTC. Translating gives CASSQVQNSYNEQFF.